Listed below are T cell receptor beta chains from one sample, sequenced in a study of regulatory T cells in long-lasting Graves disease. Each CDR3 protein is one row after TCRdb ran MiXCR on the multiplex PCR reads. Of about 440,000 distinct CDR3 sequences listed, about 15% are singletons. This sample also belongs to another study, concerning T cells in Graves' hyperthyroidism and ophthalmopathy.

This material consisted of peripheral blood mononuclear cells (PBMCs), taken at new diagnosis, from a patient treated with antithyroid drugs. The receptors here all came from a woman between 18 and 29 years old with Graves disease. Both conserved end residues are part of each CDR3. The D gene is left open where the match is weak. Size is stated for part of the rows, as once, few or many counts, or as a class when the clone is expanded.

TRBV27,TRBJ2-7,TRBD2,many,TGTGCCAGCAGTCCGGGGACTAGCGGTTTGGCCGACGAGCAGTACTTC,CASSPGTSGLADEQYF
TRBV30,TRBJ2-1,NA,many,TGTGCCTGGAGGCTCCGGGACTTAGGCTACAATGAGCAGTTCTTC,CAWRLRDLGYNEQFF
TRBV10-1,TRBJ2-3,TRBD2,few,TGCGCCAGCAGTGAGACTAGCGGGCTAAGCACAGATACGCAGTATTTT,CASSETSGLSTDTQYF
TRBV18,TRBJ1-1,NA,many,TGTGCCAGCTCAATCGAAAGAACCCGGGACGGTATATTT,CASSIERTRDGIF
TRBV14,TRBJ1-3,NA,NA,TGTGCCAGCAGCCAAGAGCGGCTACGTGGAAACACCATATATTTT,CASSQERLRGNTIYF
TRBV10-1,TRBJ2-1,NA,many,TGCGCCAGCAGTGAAGCGGGTTCCTACAATGAGCAGTTCTTC,CASSEAGSYNEQFF
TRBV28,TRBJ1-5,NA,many,TGTGCCAGCAGTAAAAGGGAAAATCAGCCCCAGCATTTT,CASSKRENQPQHF
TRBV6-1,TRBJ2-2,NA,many,TGTGCCAGCAGCGCTCAACCGGTCACCGGGGAGCTGTTTTTT,CASSAQPVTGELFF
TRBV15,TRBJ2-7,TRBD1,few,TGTGCCACCAGCAGCAGGGGGCTTTCCTACGAGCAGTACTTC,CATSSRGLSYEQYF
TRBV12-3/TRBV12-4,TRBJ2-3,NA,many,TGTGCCAGCAGGAAAACATCCGGGACATTAATAGATACGCAGTATTTT,CASRKTSGTLIDTQYF